Listed below are T cell receptor beta chains from one sample, sequenced in a study of blood T cells in healthy people across ages. TCRdb fed the 5' RACE reads into MiXCR, producing one record per CDR3 protein. This table has about 970,000 distinct CDR3 sequences, about 53% appearing once. The sample consisted of blood. The receptors derive from an older woman in good health. Both conserved end residues are part of each CDR3. The D gene is left open where the match is weak. Where a row states a size, it is once, few, many or the class of an expanded clone; other rows omit it.

>-|TRBV24-1|TRBJ1-5|-
CATSDTGTSNQPQHF
TGTGCCACCAGTGATACCGGGACAAGCAATCAGCCCCAGCATTTT
>-|TRBV20-1|TRBJ2-5|-
CSARNPGPKRLETQYF
TGCAGTGCTAGAAACCCCGGGCCAAAGAGGCTAGAGACCCAGTACTTC
>-|TRBV20-1|TRBJ2-7|TRBD2
CSAHTGTSSYEQYF
TGCAGTGCTCATACCGGGACTAGCTCCTACGAGCAGTACTTC
>-|TRBV2|TRBJ1-5|-
CASTGVSDSNQPQHF
TGTGCCAGCACAGGGGTAAGCGATAGCAATCAGCCCCAGCATTTT
>-|TRBV7-8|TRBJ1-1|-
CASSIRWGNTEAFF
TGTGCCAGCTCCATCCGTTGGGGAAACACTGAAGCTTTCTTT
>few|TRBV15|TRBJ2-5|-
CATSRDLGGEQYF
TGTGCCACCAGCAGAGATTTGGGGGGTGAGCAGTACTTC
>few|TRBV7-2|TRBJ1-2|TRBD1
CASSLVRGRSYGYTF
TGTGCCAGCAGCTTAGTCAGGGGGCGATCCTATGGCTACACCTTC
>-|TRBV2|TRBJ2-5|-
CASSEVERETQYF
TGTGCCAGCAGTGAGGTAGAACGGGAGACCCAGTACTTC
>few|TRBV4-1|TRBJ2-7|-
CASSQVLRQGTDEQYF
TGCGCCAGCAGCCAAGTGTTGCGGCAGGGGACGGATGAGCAGTACTTC
>few|TRBV5-1|TRBJ2-7|TRBD1
CASSFGTGSLPDEQYF
TGCGCCAGCAGCTTCGGGACAGGCTCGCTCCCCGACGAGCAGTACTTC
>-|TRBV6-2/TRBV6-3|TRBJ1-2|-
CASSYPPTQGNGYTF
TGTGCCAGCAGTTACCCACCCACGCAGGGTAACGGCTACACCTTC
>-|TRBV5-1|TRBJ2-7|TRBD2
CASSLELAGAHEQYF
TGCGCCAGCAGCTTGGAGCTAGCGGGAGCCCACGAGCAGTACTTC
>-|TRBV15|TRBJ2-3|-
CATSRATSRTDTQYF
TGTGCCACCAGCAGGGCTACTAGCCGCACAGATACGCAGTATTTT
>few|TRBV27|TRBJ2-1|TRBD2
CASSRSGTSGSHEQFF
TGTGCCAGCAGTCGCTCCGGGACTAGCGGGAGTCATGAGCAGTTCTTC
>once|TRBV20-1|TRBJ2-5|TRBD2
CSASVSGVGHETQYF
TGCAGTGCTAGCGTTAGCGGGGTGGGTCATGAGACCCAGTACTTC
>-|TRBV2|TRBJ2-3|-
CASGDQALGTDTQYF
TGTGCCAGCGGAGACCAGGCGCTTGGCACAGATACGCAGTATTTT
>once|TRBV12-3/TRBV12-4|TRBJ1-2|-
CASSFERVGYTF
TGTGCCAGCAGTTTTGAGAGGGTTGGCTACACCTTC
>-|TRBV9|TRBJ2-7|TRBD2
CASSSWTSGRIDEQYF
TGTGCCAGCAGCAGCTGGACTAGCGGGAGGATCGACGAGCAGTACTTC
>-|TRBV20-1|TRBJ2-1|-
CSASAVIVGRIYEQFF
TGCAGTGCTAGTGCGGTGATAGTCGGGAGAATCTATGAGCAGTTCTTC
>-|TRBV9|TRBJ2-4|-
CASSPLLLTKNIQYF
TGTGCCAGCAGCCCCCTGCTTCTTACCAAAAACATTCAGTACTTC
>-|TRBV4-3|TRBJ2-7|-
CASSQQGGTQGEQYF
TGCGCCAGCAGCCAACAAGGGGGGACCCAGGGCGAGCAGTACTTC
>-|TRBV7-2|TRBJ2-7|-
CASREPPTYEQYF
TGTGCCAGCAGGGAACCACCCACTTACGAGCAGTACTTC
>few|TRBV4-1|TRBJ1-2|-
CASSQFLQANYGYTF
TGCGCCAGCAGCCAATTCCTGCAAGCTAACTATGGCTACACCTTC
>-|TRBV29-1|TRBJ2-7|-
CSAEAREQYF
TGCAGCGCCGAGGCCCGTGAGCAGTACTTC
>-|TRBV27|TRBJ2-3|TRBD2
CASSFIAGGGSTDTQYF
TGTGCCAGCAGTTTTATAGCGGGAGGTGGGAGCACAGATACGCAGTATTTT
>-|TRBV27|TRBJ2-1|-
CASSSAGAGYNEQFF
TGTGCCAGCAGTTCGGCGGGCGCGGGGTACAATGAGCAGTTCTTC
>few|TRBV4-3|TRBJ2-1|TRBD2
CASSQDSSGGINEQFF
TGCGCCAGCAGCCAAGATTCCAGCGGGGGGATCAATGAGCAGTTCTTC
>-|TRBV7-8|TRBJ2-7|-
CASSRGTNNEQYF
TGTGCCAGCAGCCGTGGGACGAACAATGAGCAGTACTTC
>few|TRBV5-1|TRBJ2-5|TRBD2
CASSLGTSGVPQETQYF
TGCGCCAGCAGCTTGGGGACTAGCGGGGTACCACAAGAGACCCAGTACTTC
>-|TRBV11-2|TRBJ2-1|-
CASSLVLDNEQFF
TGTGCCAGCAGCTTAGTTTTGGACAATGAGCAGTTCTTC
>few|TRBV11-2|TRBJ2-1|-
CASSYLVSLVNEQFF
TGTGCCAGCAGCTATCTAGTGTCCCTTGTGAATGAGCAGTTCTTC
>-|TRBV3-1|TRBJ2-7|TRBD2
CASSLGLAGHGTYEQYF
TGTGCCAGCAGCCTCGGACTAGCGGGCCACGGCACCTACGAGCAGTACTTC
>-|TRBV7-8|TRBJ2-5|-
CASSLGTQQETQYF
TGTGCCAGCAGCTTAGGGACCCAGCAAGAGACCCAGTACTTC
>-|TRBV21-1|TRBJ2-5|-
CASSKYKHNEQYF
TGTGCCAGCAGCAAATACAAGCATAATGAGCAGTACTTC
>-|TRBV5-5|TRBJ2-7|-
CASSPTSGSYHEQYF
TGTGCCAGCAGCCCTACCTCGGGGTCTTACCACGAGCAGTACTTC
>-|TRBV28|TRBJ2-5|TRBD1
CASSFLGTDFVFEQYF
TGTGCCAGCAGTTTCCTCGGGACAGACTTTGTGTTTGAGCAGTACTTC
>-|TRBV30|TRBJ2-3|-
CAWSQVGAWTDTQYF
TGTGCCTGGAGTCAAGTGGGTGCGTGGACAGATACGCAGTATTTT
>few|TRBV12-3/TRBV12-4|TRBJ2-3|-
CASRRDPWDTQYF
TGTGCCAGCAGACGGGACCCCTGGGATACGCAGTATTTT
>few|TRBV5-6|TRBJ2-3|TRBD2
CASSLVAGHTDTQYF
TGTGCCAGCAGCTTGGTAGCGGGTCACACAGATACGCAGTATTTT
>-|TRBV11-2|TRBJ2-1|-
CASSLDLGGNYNEQFF
TGTGCCAGCAGCTTAGATCTTGGCGGGAACTACAATGAGCAGTTCTTC
>-|TRBV12-3/TRBV12-4|TRBJ1-2|-
CASSPQGPSGYTF
TGTGCCAGCAGTCCTCAGGGTCCCTCTGGCTACACCTTC
>few|TRBV15|TRBJ2-7|TRBD2
CATSDPLRASGTKVFYEQYF
TGTGCCACCAGCGATCCACTACGGGCTAGCGGAACCAAAGTCTTCTACGAGCAGTACTTC
>-|TRBV7-8|TRBJ2-7|TRBD2
CASSYGAPHTSGYEQYF
TGTGCCAGCAGCTACGGGGCCCCCCACACTAGCGGATACGAGCAGTACTTC
>-|TRBV6-5|TRBJ1-6|-
CASSVRLDSPLHF
TGTGCCAGCAGTGTTAGATTGGATTCACCCCTCCACTTT
>-|TRBV6-1|TRBJ2-7|-
CASSEARCEQYF
TGTGCCAGCAGTGAAGCGCGATGCGAGCAGTACTTC
>-|TRBV5-1|TRBJ2-6|-
CASSLDGTDGATVLTF
TGCGCCAGCAGCTTGGATGGGACGGATGGGGCCACCGTCCTGACTTTC
>-|TRBV24-1|TRBJ2-7|-
CATSDAHTYEQYF
TGTGCCACCAGTGATGCCCATACCTACGAGCAGTACTTC
>-|TRBV27|TRBJ2-1|TRBD2
CAIGRGGHEQFF
TGTGCCATCGGGAGGGGGGGGCATGAGCAGTTCTTC
>-|TRBV7-9|TRBJ1-5|TRBD1
CASSLGQGDSNQPQHF
TGTGCCAGCAGCCTGGGACAGGGAGATAGCAATCAGCCCCAGCATTTT